Detailed here is one TCR beta chain. This entry is derived from a study of response to subunit inactivated influenza vaccine. TCRdb ran MiXCR on the RT-PCR reads and lists one entry per CDR3 protein. The repertoire consists of some 500,000 distinct CDR3 sequences, with 16% occurring once and the leading ten covering 3% to 3.5%. This clonotype was obtained from a man aged 50-75 years who received an inactivated influenza vaccine. The source was CD4+ T cells sorted from PBMCs, collected 23 to 25 months after vaccination.

In DNA, the CDR3 is TGTGCCAGCAGCACCGTTTTCGAAGGGGGAGAGACCCAGTACTTC. It yields the protein CASSTVFEGGETQYF. This chain connects TRBV7-9 to TRBJ2-5; D possibly corresponds to TRBD1 (6 bases). The CDR3 runs 15 residues. Per the germline V gene, CDR1 is SEHNR and CDR2 is FQNEAQ (reference sequence). The germline V and J ends were trimmed by 5 bases and 4 bases, with 17 bases remaining between them.